The 18 T cell receptor beta chains below all came from one sample that was sequenced in a study of cytomegalovirus exposure and HLA in healthy donors (dated by TCRdb to about 2017). To prepare the library, the immunoSEQ multiplex PCR assay was applied. For the multiplex PCR, a mixture combining 60 forward primers for TCR Vbeta segments and 13 reverse primers for TCR Jbeta segments was used. In TCRdb, the immuneACCESS table is reduced to in-frame sequences with V and J assigned. These tables do not hold every clone; where another copy was compared, an unresolved V gene accounts for under half, and the others remain unexplained. The sample table shows under 70,000 clones, and 60% to 80% are seen once. The ten top clones hold around 2.5% of the sample. Sequencing was performed on PBMCs. Receptors originate from a female donor in good health and CMV-seronegative.

This clone was detected only once. This chain connects TRBV29-1 to TRBJ2-7; TRBD2 might be the D (6 bases). Germline lookup yields CDR1 SQVTM and CDR2 ANQGSEA. CDR3 length equals 12 residues. V lost 7 bases, J lost 1 base, and 11 bases lay in between. As DNA, the CDR3 is TGCAGCGCGGTGGAGGGATCCTACGAGCAGTACTTC. Encoded protein: CSAVEGSYEQYF.

This sequence joins TRBV29-1 and TRBJ2-3; weak D call: TRBD1 (5 bases). This CDR3 region has 11 residues. Trimming left V 7 bases short and J 6 bases short, with 11 bases between. CDR1 and CDR2 from the germline V gene are SQVTM and ANQGSEA. Here the CDR3 reads CSGGLLDTQYF. In nucleotides, the CDR3 is TGCAGCGGGGGCCTTCTCGATACGCAGTATTTT.

This clone was recorded only once. The chain carries TRBV5-6 and TRBJ1-5; perhaps TRBD1 as D (5 bases). The CDR3 spans 12 residues. The germline V gene has CDR1 SGHDT and CDR2 YYEEEE. The V end was cut by 4 bases, the J end by 7 bases, with 9 bases between. CDR3 sequence reads: CASSDGAQPQHF. CDR3 in DNA: TGTGCCAGCAGCGATGGGGCGCAGCCCCAGCATTTT.

The chain carries TRBV18 and TRBJ1-3; 7 bases match TRBD1. Germline V lookup: CDR1 KGHSH, CDR2 LQKENI. J was trimmed by 0 bases and V by 6 bases; bases with no gene match: 8. The CDR3 covers 16 residues. CDR3 sequence (DNA): TGTGCCAGCTCCTTCGGACAGGCCGACTCTGGAAACACCATATATTTT. Amino acid sequence: CASSFGQADSGNTIYF.

The chain recombines TRBV19 with TRBJ2-1; 11 positions agree with TRBD2. Germline CDR1 reads LNHDA; CDR2 reads SQIVND (reference sequence). The V segment lost 7 bases and the J segment 1 base; nucleotides outside the gene matches: 12. The CDR3 runs to 18 residues. The CDR3 DNA is TGTGCCAGTAAGAGTTTTGTGGTAGCGGGGGGGTCCTACAATGAGCAGTTCTTC. Protein: CASKSFVVAGGSYNEQFF.

The CDR3 is CASSQFSGSKDYEQYF. CDR3 nucleotide sequence: TGTGCCAGCAGCCAGTTTTCCGGATCCAAGGACTACGAGCAGTACTTC. V is TRBV4-2 and J is TRBJ2-5; unclear D gene. With the DNA end fitting TRBJ2-7 better, the J assignment may be wrong. CDR3 length equals 16 residues. Germline V gene data show CDR1 as LGHNA and CDR2 as YNFKEQ.

The V and J genes are TRBV27 and TRBJ1-1; D not certain. Germline CDR1 reads MNHEY; CDR2 reads SMNVEV (reference sequence). V lost 4 bases and J 1 base, leaving 10 bases between the germline ends. The CDR3 has 14 residues. The CDR3 sequence: CASSWRDSNTEAFF. The CDR3 nucleotides are TGTGCCAGCAGTTGGAGGGATTCGAACACTGAAGCTTTCTTT.

The rearrangement uses TRBV18 and TRBJ2-7; 8 bases line up with TRBD1. This CDR3 has 14 residues. Germline assignment: CDR1 KGHSH and CDR2 LQKENI. V lost 6 bases and J lost 6; bases outside the gene matches: 10. This CDR3 is CASSPGQGPFEQYF. CDR3 DNA: TGTGCCAGCTCCCCCGGACAGGGACCCTTCGAGCAGTACTTC. The complete variable domain, with remaining parts taken from reference TRBV18 and TRBJ2-7, reads NAGVMQNPRHLVRRRGQEARLRCSPMKGHSHVYWYRQLPEEGLKFMVYLQKENIIDESGMPKERFSAEFPKEGPSILRIQQVVRGDSAAYFCASSPGQGPFEQYFGPGTRLTVT.

V gene TRBV28 combines with J gene TRBJ2-7; perhaps TRBD1 as D (5 bases). Germline CDR1 is MDHEN and CDR2 is SYDVKM. The V end lost 6 bases, the J end lost 0 bases, and 12 bases lay between the germline ends. The length of the CDR3 is 14 residues. The CDR3 reads CASRTGVASYEQYF. The CDR3 nucleotides are TGTGCCAGCAGAACAGGCGTCGCCTCCTACGAGCAGTACTTC.

The chain is built from TRBV7-2 and TRBJ2-7; weak D call: TRBD1 (6 bases). Trimming took off 3 bases at V and 3 bases at J, with 15 bases between the two ends. Germline-derived CDR1 and CDR2 are SGHTA and FQGNSA. The CDR3 covers 15 residues. In DNA, the CDR3 is TGTGCCAGCAGCTTCGGCGACAGGCTCAGCTACGAGCAGTACTTC. It is translated as CASSFGDRLSYEQYF.

The chain carries TRBV11-2 and TRBJ2-1, with D maybe TRBD2 (6 bases). The V and J ends lost 4 bases and 8 bases respectively, with 9 bases between them. Germline CDR1 and CDR2: SGHAT and FQNNGV. CDR3 size: 12 residues. The CDR3 loop is CASSSEGYEQFF. The CDR3 nucleotides are TGTGCCAGCAGCTCGGAGGGTTATGAGCAGTTCTTC.

As concerns this clone: Other DNA sequences in the same sample also yield this CDR3. J is TRBJ1-5 and V is TRBV7-6, with TRBD1 as a possible D gene (6 bases). The CDR3 runs 16 residues. Germline-derived CDR1 and CDR2 are SGHVS and FNYEAQ. V lost 2 bases and J 0 bases, leaving 11 bases between the germline ends. The CDR3 loop reads CASSLRDNYSNQPQHF. The CDR3 DNA sequence: TGTGCCAGCAGCTTAAGGGACAACTATAGCAATCAGCCCCAGCATTTT.

The chain carries TRBV5-4 and TRBJ2-7; 11 bases are shared with TRBD2. The germline V gene has CDR1 SGHNT and CDR2 YYREEE (reference sequence). V dropped 1 base and J dropped 4; count of bases not matched to a gene: 4. There are 15 residues in the CDR3. The CDR3 region has the DNA TGTGCCAGCAGCTTGACACTAGCGGGAGTTTACGAGCAGTACTTC. As protein: CASSLTLAGVYEQYF.

The chain employs TRBV5-1 and TRBJ1-1, with D maybe TRBD1 (5 bases). Trimming cost V 1 base and J 1 base, with 11 bases left between them. This CDR3 is built from 15 residues. Germline loops: CDR1 SGHRS, CDR2 YFSETQ. The CDR3 sequence: CASSLSGTRNTEAFF. The CDR3 DNA follows: TGCGCCAGCAGCTTGTCAGGGACTAGGAACACTGAAGCTTTCTTT.

This clone was seen a single time. The CDR3 reads CASSLDQWTGGWYEQYF. CDR3 nucleotide sequence: TGTGCCAGCAGCTTAGACCAATGGACAGGGGGCTGGTACGAGCAGTACTTC. The chain links TRBV7-9 to TRBJ2-7, with 11 bases fitting TRBD1. The germline gives CDR1 SEHNR, CDR2 FQNEAQ (reference sequence). V lost 1 base, J lost 4 bases, and 9 bases stayed unmatched. This CDR3 contains 17 residues. Combining the CDR3 with reference TRBV7-9 and TRBJ2-7 gives the whole variable domain DTGVSQNPRHKITKRGQNVTFRCDPISEHNRLYWYRQTLGQGPEFLTYFQNEAQLEKSRLLSDRFSAERPKGSFSTLEIQRTEQGDSAMYLCASSLDQWTGGWYEQYFGPGTRLTVT.

The J gene is TRBJ2-1, the V gene TRBV27, with 16 bases fitting TRBD2. This CDR3 region has 18 residues. Germline V gene lookup returns CDR1 MNHEY and CDR2 SMNVEV (reference sequence). Trimming at V came to 5 bases and at J to 0 bases, leaving 4 bases not matched to a gene. For the CDR3, the DNA is TGTGCCAGCAGTATGGGACTAGCGGGAGGGAGCTCCTACAATGAGCAGTTCTTC. Amino acids: CASSMGLAGGSSYNEQFF.

The V gene is TRBV4-3, the J gene TRBJ2-3; 10 positions agree with TRBD2. The CDR3 loop spans 16 amino acids. V shed 1 base and J 3 bases; nucleotides not matched to a gene: 4. The germline V gene encodes CDR1 LGHNA and CDR2 YSLEER. Here the CDR3 DNA reads TGCGCCAGCAGCCAAGTTAAACTAGCGGGGACAGATACGCAGTATTTT. Residues: CASSQVKLAGTDTQYF.

To note about this clone: This CDR3 is also generated by other DNA sequences in the sample. V usage is TRBV5-1 and J usage is TRBJ1-1; 7 nucleotides match TRBD1. Germline assignment: CDR1 SGHRS and CDR2 YFSETQ. Germline trimming cut 4 bases from V and 1 base from J; bases unmatched to any gene: 13. This CDR3 has 17 amino acids. This CDR3 reads CASSLGPRQGGNTEAFF. In DNA form, the CDR3 reads TGCGCCAGCAGCCTAGGACCAAGACAGGGTGGGAACACTGAAGCTTTCTTT.